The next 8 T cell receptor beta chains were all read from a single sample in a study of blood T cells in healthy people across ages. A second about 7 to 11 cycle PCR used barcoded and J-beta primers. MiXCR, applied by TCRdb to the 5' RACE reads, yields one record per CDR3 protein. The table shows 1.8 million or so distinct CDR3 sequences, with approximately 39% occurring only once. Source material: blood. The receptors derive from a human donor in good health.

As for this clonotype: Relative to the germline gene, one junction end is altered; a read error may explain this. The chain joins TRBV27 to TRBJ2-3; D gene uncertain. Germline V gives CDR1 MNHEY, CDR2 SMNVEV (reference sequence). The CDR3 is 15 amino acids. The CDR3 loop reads CASSLKGGSTDAQYF. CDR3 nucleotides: TGTGCCAGCAGTTTAAAGGGCGGCAGCACAGATGCGCAGTATTTT.

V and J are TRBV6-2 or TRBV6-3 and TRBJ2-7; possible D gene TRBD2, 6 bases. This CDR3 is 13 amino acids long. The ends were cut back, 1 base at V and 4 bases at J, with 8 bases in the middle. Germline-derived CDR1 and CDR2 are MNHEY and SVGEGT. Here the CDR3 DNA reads TGTGCCAGCAGTTACTGGGACTTATACGAGCAGTACTTC. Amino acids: CASSYWDLYEQYF.

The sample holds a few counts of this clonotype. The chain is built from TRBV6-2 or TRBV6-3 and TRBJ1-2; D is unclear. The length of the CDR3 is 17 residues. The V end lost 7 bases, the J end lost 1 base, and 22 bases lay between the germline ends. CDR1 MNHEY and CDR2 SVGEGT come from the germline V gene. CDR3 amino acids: CASNPIETGEINYGYTF. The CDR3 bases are TGTGCCAGCAACCCTATTGAAACGGGAGAAATTAACTATGGCTACACCTTC.

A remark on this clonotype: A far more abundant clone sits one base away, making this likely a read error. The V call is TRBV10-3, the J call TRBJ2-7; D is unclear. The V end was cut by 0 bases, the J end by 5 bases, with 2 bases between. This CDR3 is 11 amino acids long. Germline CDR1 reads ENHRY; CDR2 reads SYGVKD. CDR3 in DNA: TGTGCCATCAGTGAGTCCCACGAGCAGTACTTC. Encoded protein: CAISESHEQYF.

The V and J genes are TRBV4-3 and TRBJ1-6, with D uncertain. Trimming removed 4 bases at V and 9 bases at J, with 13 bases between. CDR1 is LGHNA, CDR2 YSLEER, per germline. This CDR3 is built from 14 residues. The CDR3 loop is CASSPGGEGSPLHF. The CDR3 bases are TGCGCCAGCAGCCCAGGCGGGGAGGGTTCACCCCTCCACTTT.

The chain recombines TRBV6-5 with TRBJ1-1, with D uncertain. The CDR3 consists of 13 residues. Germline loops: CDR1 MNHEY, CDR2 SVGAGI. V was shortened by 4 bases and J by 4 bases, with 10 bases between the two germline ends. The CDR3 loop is CASSLTMGTEAFF. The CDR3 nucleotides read TGTGCCAGCAGTTTAACAATGGGCACTGAAGCTTTCTTT.

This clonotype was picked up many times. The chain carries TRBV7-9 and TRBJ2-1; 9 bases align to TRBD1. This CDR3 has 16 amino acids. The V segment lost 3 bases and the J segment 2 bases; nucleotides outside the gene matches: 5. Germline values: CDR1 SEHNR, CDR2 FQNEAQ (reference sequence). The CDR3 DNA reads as TGTGCCAGCAGCTTCATTACAGGGGGCCCCTACAATGAGCAGTTCTTC. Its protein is CASSFITGGPYNEQFF.

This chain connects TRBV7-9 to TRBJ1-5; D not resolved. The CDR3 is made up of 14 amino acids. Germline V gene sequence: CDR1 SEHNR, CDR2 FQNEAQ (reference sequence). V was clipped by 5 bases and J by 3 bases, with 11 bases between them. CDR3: CASSADGFNQPQHF. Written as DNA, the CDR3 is TGTGCCAGCAGCGCTGACGGATTCAATCAGCCCCAGCATTTT.